This entry concerns a single TCR beta chain. The CDR3 contains 14 residues. J was trimmed by 7 bases and V by 6 bases; bases with no gene match: 6. The V gene's germline CDR1 is SGHAT and CDR2 FQNNGV. The sample comes from a study of blood T cell repertoires in COVID-19. The assay was immunoSEQ multiplex PCR, and TCRdb's table has in-frame clones only and misses some. The data hold about 290,000 clones, with approximately 91% observed a single time. The receptor's source is a woman aged 40-49 years who had recovered from COVID-19. Sequencing was performed on PBMCs or T cells enriched from blood (not recorded which). The chain uses TRBV11-2 and TRBJ2-1, with 10 positions matching TRBD2. This chain's CDR3 is CASRPGLARNEQFF. CDR3 DNA: TGTGCCAGCAGGCCGGGACTAGCGAGGAATGAGCAGTTCTTC.